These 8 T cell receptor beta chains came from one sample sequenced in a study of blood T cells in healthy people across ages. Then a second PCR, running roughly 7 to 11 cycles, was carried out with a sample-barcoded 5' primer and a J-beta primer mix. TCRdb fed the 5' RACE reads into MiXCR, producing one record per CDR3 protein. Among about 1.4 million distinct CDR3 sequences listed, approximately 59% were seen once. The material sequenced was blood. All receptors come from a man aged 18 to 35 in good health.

The CDR3 region has the DNA TGTGCCAGCAGTTTACCGGGTTGGAGAGAAAAACTGTTTTTT. This gives the protein CASSLPGWREKLFF. The V and J genes are TRBV28 and TRBJ1-4, with D unresolved. There are 14 residues in the CDR3. V was shortened by 2 bases and J by 8 bases, with 12 bases between the two germline ends. CDR1 is MDHEN and CDR2 is SYDVKM in the germline V gene.

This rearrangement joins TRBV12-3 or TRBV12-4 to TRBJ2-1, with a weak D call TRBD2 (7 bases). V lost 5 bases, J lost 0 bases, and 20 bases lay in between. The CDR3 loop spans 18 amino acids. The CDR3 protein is CASSPLGASGRSYNEQFF. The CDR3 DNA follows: TGTGCCAGCAGTCCTTTGGGGGCTAGCGGACGCTCCTACAATGAGCAGTTCTTC.

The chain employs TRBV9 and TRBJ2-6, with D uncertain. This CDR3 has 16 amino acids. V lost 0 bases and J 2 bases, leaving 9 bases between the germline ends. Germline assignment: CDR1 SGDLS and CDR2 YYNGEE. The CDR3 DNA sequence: TGTGCCAGCAGCGTAGGAGTGTTCGCTGGGGCCAACGTCCTGACTTTC. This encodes CASSVGVFAGANVLTF.

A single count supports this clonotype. Here the CDR3 reads CASRAGRGTEAFF. For the CDR3, the DNA is TGTGCCAGCAGGGCGGGACGGGGCACTGAAGCTTTCTTT. The chain joins TRBV6-5 to TRBJ1-1; tentatively, D is TRBD1 (5 bases). This CDR3 has 13 amino acids. The V and J ends lost 6 bases and 4 bases respectively, with 12 bases between them. Per germline, CDR1 MNHEY and CDR2 SVGAGI.

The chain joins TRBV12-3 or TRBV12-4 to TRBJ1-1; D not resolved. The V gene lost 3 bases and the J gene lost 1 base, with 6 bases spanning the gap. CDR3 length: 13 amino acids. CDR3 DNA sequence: TGTGCCAGCAGTTTTAATGGGAACACTGAAGCTTTCTTT. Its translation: CASSFNGNTEAFF.

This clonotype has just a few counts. CDR3 nucleotides: TGCGCCAGCAGGGGAGCGACTAGCGGGACGCCCCCCGGTGTGACCCAGTACTTC. This codes for CASRGATSGTPPGVTQYF. The chain is built from TRBV4-1 and TRBJ2-5, with TRBD2 matching over 11 bases. CDR3 size: 18 residues. Germline V lookup: CDR1 MGHRA, CDR2 YSYEKL. V gave up 6 bases and J gave up 7 bases; unmatched junction bases: 19.

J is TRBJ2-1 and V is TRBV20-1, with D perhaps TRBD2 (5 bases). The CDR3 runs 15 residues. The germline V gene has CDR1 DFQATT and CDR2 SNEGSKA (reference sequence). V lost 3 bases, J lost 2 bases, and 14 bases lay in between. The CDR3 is CSASPRRRTYNEQFF. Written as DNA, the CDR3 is TGCAGTGCTAGCCCCCGGAGGCGGACCTACAATGAGCAGTTCTTC.

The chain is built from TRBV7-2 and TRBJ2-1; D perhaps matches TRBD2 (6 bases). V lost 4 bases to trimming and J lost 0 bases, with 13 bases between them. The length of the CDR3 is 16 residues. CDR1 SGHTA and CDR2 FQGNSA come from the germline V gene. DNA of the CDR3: TGTGCCAGCAGCTCAAGGGACGGGAGCTCCTACAATGAGCAGTTCTTC. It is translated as CASSSRDGSSYNEQFF.